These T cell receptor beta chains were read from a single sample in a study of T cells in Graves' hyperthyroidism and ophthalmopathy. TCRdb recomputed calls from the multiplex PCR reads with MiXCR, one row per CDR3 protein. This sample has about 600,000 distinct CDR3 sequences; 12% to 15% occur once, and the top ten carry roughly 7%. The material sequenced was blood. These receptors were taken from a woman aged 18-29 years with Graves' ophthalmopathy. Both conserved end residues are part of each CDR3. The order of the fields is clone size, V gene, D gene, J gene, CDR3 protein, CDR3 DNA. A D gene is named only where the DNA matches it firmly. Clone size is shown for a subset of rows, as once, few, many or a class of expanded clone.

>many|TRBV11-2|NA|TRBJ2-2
CASSFRGGTTGELFF
TGTGCCAGCAGCTTTAGGGGGGGGACCACCGGGGAGCTGTTTTTT
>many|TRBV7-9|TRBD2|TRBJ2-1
CASIGLGGRAGGSYNEQFF
TGTGCCAGCATCGGATTGGGCGGGAGGGCCGGCGGCTCCTACAATGAGCAGTTCTTC
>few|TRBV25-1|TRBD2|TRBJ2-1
CASSHKRGSYNEQFF
TGTGCCAGCAGTCATAAGCGGGGCTCCTACAATGAGCAGTTCTTC
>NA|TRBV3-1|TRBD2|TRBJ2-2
CASSQDGTRVSGTGELFF
TGTGCCAGCAGCCAAGACGGGACTAGGGTGAGCGGAACCGGGGAGCTGTTTTTT
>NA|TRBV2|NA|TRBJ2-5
CASKPGSGETQYF
TGTGCCAGCAAACCGGGGTCAGGGGAGACCCAGTACTTC
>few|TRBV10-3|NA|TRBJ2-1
CAISEGGGLEGYEQFF
TGTGCCATCAGTGAAGGGGGGGGGCTTGAGGGGTATGAGCAGTTCTTC
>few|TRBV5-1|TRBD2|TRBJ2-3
CASSFVSGRARSTDTQYF
TGCGCCAGCAGCTTCGTTAGCGGGAGGGCCAGGAGCACAGATACGCAGTATTTT
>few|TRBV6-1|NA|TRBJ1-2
CASSEFGGGYGYTF
TGTGCCAGCAGTGAATTCGGGGGGGGCTATGGCTACACCTTC
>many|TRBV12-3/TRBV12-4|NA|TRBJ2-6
CASNAEEAGANVLTF
TGTGCCAGCAACGCGGAGGAGGCTGGGGCCAACGTCCTGACTTTC
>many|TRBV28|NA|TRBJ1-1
CASSPPTDEAFF
TGTGCCAGCAGTCCACCCACAGATGAAGCTTTCTTT
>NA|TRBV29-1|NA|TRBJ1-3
CSVGGGDFSGNTIYF
TGCAGCGTTGGAGGGGGAGACTTTTCTGGAAACACCATATATTTT
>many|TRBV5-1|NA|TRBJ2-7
CASSLRTGTYEQYF
TGCGCCAGCAGCCTACGGACGGGAACCTACGAGCAGTACTTC
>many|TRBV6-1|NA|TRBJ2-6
CASSSPIAGANVLTF
TGTGCCAGCAGTTCACCTATCGCTGGGGCCAACGTCCTGACTTTC
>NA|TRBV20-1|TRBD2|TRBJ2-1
CSARDHGGRAGEQFF
TGCAGTGCTAGAGATCACGGCGGGAGGGCCGGTGAGCAGTTCTTC
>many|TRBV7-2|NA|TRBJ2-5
CASSTRHQETQYF
TGTGCCAGCAGCACACGACACCAAGAGACCCAGTACTTC
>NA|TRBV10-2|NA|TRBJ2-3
CASSETGRPDTQYF
TGCGCCAGCAGTGAGACAGGGAGGCCAGATACGCAGTATTTT
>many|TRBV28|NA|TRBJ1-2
CASSVTDNYGYTF
TGTGCCAGCAGTGTCACAGACAACTATGGCTACACCTTC
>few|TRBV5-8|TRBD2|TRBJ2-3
CASSLDTGGWGVTQYF
TGTGCCAGCAGCTTGGATACGGGAGGATGGGGAGTTACGCAGTATTTT
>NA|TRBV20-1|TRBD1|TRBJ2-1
CSARPTGGSYNEQFF
TGCAGTGCTAGACCGACAGGGGGTTCCTACAATGAGCAGTTCTTC
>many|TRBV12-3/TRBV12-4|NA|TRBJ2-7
CASSLDGPNYEQYF
TGTGCCAGCAGTTTAGATGGACCGAACTACGAGCAGTACTTC
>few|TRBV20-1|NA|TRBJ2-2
CSARDWSSVDRSVRTGELFF
TGCAGTGCTAGAGATTGGAGTAGCGTGGACAGATCCGTTCGGACCGGGGAGCTGTTTTTT
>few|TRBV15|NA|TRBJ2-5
CATNPRGEETQYF
TGTGCCACGAACCCCCGGGGAGAAGAGACCCAGTACTTC
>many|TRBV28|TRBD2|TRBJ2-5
CASTRGSGETQYF
TGTGCCAGCACCCGCGGGAGTGGTGAGACCCAGTACTTC
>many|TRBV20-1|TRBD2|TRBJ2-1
CSASGFGLAGPNEQFF
TGCAGTGCTAGCGGATTCGGACTAGCGGGACCCAATGAGCAGTTCTTC
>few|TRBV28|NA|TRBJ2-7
CASGGTDDTKIYEQYF
TGTGCCAGCGGGGGGACGGACGATACGAAGATTTACGAGCAGTACTTC
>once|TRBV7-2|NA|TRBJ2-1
CASISPGLGEQFF
TGTGCCAGCATCTCACCGGGACTCGGTGAGCAGTTCTTC
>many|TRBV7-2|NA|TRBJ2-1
CASSLGRRNEQFF
TGTGCCAGCAGCTTAGGGCGGCGCAATGAGCAGTTCTTC
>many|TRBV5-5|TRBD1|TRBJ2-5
CASSFPGTGLETQYF
TGTGCCAGCAGCTTCCCCGGGACAGGCTTGGAGACCCAGTACTTC
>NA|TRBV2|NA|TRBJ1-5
CASSKDTGNQPQHF
TGTGCCAGCAGCAAGGACACGGGCAATCAGCCCCAGCATTTT
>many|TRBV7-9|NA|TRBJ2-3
CASSLLASSTDTQYF
TGTGCCAGCAGCTTACTAGCGTCTAGCACAGATACGCAGTATTTT
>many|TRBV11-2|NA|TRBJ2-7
CASSLVSRPYEQYF
TGTGCCAGCAGCTTAGTTAGCCGCCCCTACGAGCAGTACTTC
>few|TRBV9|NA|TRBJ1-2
CASSVGGTWLDF
TGTGCCAGCAGCGTAGGGGGGACATGGCTAGACTTC
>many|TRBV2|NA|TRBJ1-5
CASTSGSLPGSNQPQHF
TGTGCCTCAACCTCTGGAAGTCTACCTGGGAGCAATCAGCCCCAGCATTTT
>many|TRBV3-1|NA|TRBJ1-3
CASSQARRSGNTIYF
TGTGCCAGCAGCCAAGCAAGACGCTCTGGAAACACCATATATTTT
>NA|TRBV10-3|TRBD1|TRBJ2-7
CAISERTGDSYEQYF
TGTGCCATCAGTGAACGGACAGGGGATTCCTACGAGCAGTACTTC
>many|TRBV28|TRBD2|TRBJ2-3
CATMFFRGGTDTQYF
TGTGCTACTATGTTTTTTCGGGGGGGCACAGATACGCAGTATTTT
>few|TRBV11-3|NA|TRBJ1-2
CASSLEGRNGYTF
TGTGCCAGCAGCTTAGAGGGCCGGAATGGCTACACCTTC
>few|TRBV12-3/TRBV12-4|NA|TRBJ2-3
CASSLMRSDTQYF
TGTGCCAGCAGTTTGATGAGATCAGATACGCAGTATTTT
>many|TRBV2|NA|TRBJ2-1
CASSEGTGYNEQFF
TGTGCCAGCAGTGAAGGGACTGGTTACAATGAGCAGTTCTTC
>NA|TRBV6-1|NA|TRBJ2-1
CASKGPNEQFF
TGTGCCAGCAAGGGGCCTAATGAGCAGTTCTTC
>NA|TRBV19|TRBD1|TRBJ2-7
CASSTLTGPYEQYF
TGTGCCAGTAGTACGTTGACAGGGCCCTACGAGCAGTACTTC
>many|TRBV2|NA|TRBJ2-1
CASSGHAPSYNEQFF
TGTGCCAGCAGTGGGCACGCTCCTTCCTACAATGAGCAGTTCTTC
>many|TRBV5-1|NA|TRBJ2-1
CASSFSGGDNEQFF
TGCGCCAGCAGCTTTTCCGGGGGCGACAATGAGCAGTTCTTC
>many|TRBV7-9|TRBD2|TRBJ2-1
CASSSSGRSDNEQFF
TGTGCCAGCAGCTCTAGCGGGAGAAGTGACAATGAGCAGTTCTTC
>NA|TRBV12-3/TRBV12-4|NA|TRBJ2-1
CASSFDGGGHPTLEQFF
TGTGCCAGCAGTTTCGATGGGGGAGGTCACCCTACTCTTGAGCAGTTCTTC
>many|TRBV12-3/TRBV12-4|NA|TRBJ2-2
CASSLAGGITGELFF
TGTGCCAGCAGTTTAGCGGGCGGAATCACCGGGGAGCTGTTTTTT